This T cell receptor (beta chain) was sequenced for a study of radiation and T cells in renal cell carcinoma. In this sample, this clone turned up a few times. Time point reported: blood 2 weeks post-SBRT. Treatment meaning: 15 Gy SBRT to primary tumor, nephrectomy 4 weeks later. Using immunoSEQ multiplex PCR, the repertoire was profiled, and TCRdb retains in-frame clones only, with some absent. The sample holds around 76,000 clones, around 80% seen once. The length of the CDR3 is 12 residues. Trimming took off 2 bases at V and 5 bases at J, with 6 bases between the two ends. The V gene's germline CDR1 is SNHLY and CDR2 FYNNEI.

This TCR came from a man aged 55 to 70 with renal cell carcinoma. The source was blood, collected from a patient whose treatment included radiotherapy and nephrectomy. V and J are TRBV2 and TRBJ1-2, with D unresolved. CDR3 residues: CASSEQFYGYTF. CDR3 bases: TGTGCCAGCAGTGAACAGTTTTATGGCTACACCTTC.